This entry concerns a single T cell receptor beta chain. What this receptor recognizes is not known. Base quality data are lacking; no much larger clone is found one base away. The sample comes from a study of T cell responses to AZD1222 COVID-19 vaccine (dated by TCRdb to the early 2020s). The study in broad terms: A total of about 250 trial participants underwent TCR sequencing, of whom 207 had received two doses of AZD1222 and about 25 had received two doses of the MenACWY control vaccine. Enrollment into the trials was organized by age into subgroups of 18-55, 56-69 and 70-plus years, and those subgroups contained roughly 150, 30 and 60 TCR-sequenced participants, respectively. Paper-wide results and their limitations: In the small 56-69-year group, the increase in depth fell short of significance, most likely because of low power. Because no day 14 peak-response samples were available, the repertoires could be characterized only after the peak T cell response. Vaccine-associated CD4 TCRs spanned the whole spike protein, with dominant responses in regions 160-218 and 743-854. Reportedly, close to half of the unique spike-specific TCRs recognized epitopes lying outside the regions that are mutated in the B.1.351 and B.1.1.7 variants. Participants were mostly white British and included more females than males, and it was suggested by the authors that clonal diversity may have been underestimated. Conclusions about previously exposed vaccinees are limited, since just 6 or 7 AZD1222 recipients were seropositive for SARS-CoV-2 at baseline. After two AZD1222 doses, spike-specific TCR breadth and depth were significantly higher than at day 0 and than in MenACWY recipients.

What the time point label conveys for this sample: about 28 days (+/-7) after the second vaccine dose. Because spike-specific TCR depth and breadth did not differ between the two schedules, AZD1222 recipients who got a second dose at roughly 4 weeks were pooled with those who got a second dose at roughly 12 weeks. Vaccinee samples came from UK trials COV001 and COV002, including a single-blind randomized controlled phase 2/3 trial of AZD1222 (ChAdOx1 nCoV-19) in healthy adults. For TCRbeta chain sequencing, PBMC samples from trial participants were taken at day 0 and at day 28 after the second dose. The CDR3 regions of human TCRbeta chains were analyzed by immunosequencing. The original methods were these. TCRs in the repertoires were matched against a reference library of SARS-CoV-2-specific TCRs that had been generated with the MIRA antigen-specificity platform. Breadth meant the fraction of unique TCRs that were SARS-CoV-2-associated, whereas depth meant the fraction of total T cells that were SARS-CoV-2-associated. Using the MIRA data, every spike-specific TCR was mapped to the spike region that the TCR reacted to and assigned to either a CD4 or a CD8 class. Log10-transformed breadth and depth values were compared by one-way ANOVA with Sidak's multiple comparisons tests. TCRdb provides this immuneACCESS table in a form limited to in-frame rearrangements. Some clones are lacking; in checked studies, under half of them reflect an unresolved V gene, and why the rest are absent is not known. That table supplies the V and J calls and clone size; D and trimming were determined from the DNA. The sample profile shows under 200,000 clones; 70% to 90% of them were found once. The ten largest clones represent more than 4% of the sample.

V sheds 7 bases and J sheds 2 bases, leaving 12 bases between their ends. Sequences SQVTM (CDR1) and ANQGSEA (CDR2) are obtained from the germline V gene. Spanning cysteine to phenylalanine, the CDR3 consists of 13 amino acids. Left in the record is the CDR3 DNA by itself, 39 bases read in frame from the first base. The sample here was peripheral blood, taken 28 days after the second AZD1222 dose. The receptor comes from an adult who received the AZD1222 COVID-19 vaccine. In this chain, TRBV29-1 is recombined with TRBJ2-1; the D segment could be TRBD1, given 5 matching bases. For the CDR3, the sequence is CSADRNTYNEQFF. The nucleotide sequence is TGCAGCGCCGACAGAAATACCTACAATGAGCAGTTCTTC.